This T cell receptor beta chain comes out of a study of T cell changes during pregnancy in multiple sclerosis. TCRdb's table, derived via immunoSEQ multiplex PCR, lists solely in-frame clones and lacks some. The data hold tens of thousands of clones, with around nine tenths observed a single time. The germline V gene encodes CDR1 MNHNS and CDR2 SASEGT. Trimming cost V 5 bases and J 4 bases; bases outside gene matches: 4. The CDR3 has 15 amino acids. The receptor's source is a female donor in good health, enrolled as a control in a pregnancy study. The sample was peripheral blood, taken in the first trimester of pregnancy. The chain carries TRBV6-1 and TRBJ2-5, with 13 bases matching TRBD2. Here the CDR3 DNA reads TGTGCCAGCAGTCCGGGACTAGCGGGGTCAGAGACCCAGTACTTC. This codes for CASSPGLAGSETQYF.